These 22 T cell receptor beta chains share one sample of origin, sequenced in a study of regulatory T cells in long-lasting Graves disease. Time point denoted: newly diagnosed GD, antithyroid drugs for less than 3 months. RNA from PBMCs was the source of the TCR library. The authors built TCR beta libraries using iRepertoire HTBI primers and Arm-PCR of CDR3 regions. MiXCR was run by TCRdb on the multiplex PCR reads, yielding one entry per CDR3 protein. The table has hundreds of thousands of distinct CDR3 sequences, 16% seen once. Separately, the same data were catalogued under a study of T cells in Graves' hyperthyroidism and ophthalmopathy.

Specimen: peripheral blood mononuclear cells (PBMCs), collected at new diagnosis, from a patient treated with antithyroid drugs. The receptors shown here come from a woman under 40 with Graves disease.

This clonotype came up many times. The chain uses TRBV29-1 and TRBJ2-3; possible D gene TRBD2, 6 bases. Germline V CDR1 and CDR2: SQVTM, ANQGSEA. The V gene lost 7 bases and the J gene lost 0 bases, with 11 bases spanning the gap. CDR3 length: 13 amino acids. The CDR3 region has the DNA TGCAGCGCACTGGGGGGTAGCACAGATACGCAGTATTTT. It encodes CSALGGSTDTQYF.

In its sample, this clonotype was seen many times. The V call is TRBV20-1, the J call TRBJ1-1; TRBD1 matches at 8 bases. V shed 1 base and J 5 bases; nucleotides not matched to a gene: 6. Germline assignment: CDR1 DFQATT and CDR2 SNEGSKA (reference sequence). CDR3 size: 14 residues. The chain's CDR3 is CSARAGGAWTEAFF. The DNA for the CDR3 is TGCAGTGCTAGAGCAGGGGGCGCTTGGACTGAAGCTTTCTTT.

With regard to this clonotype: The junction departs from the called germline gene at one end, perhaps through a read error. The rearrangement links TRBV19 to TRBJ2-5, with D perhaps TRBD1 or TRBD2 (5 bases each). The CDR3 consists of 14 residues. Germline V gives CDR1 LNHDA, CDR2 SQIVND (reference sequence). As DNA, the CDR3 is TGTGCCAGTACTGGGACCTCCGACCAAGAGACCCGGTACTTC. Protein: CASTGTSDQETRYF.

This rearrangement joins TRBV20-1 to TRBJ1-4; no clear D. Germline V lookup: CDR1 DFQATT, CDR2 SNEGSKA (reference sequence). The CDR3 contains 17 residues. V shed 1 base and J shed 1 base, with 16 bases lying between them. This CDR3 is CSARAVAGSRTNEKLFF. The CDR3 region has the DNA TGCAGTGCTAGAGCCGTCGCGGGGAGTAGAACTAATGAAAAACTGTTTTTT.

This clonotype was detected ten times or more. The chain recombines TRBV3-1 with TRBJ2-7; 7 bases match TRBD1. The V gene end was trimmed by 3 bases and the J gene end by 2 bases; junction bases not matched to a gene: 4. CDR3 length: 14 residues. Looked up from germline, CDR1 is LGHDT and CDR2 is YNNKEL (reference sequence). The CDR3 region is CASSHQGVTYEQYF. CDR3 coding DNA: TGTGCCAGCAGCCATCAGGGGGTCACCTACGAGCAGTACTTC.

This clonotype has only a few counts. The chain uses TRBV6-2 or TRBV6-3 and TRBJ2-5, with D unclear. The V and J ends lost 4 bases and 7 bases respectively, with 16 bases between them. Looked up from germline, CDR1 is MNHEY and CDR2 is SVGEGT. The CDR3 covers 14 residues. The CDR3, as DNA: TGTGCCAGCAGTTCCCGCCTCCCCGCCTGGACCCAGTACTTC. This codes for CASSSRLPAWTQYF.

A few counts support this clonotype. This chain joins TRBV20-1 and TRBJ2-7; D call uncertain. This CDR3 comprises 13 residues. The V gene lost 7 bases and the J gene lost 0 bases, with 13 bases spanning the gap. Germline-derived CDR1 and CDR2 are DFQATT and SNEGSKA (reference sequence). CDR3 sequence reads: CSGAGAGSYEQYF. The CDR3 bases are TGCAGTGGGGCCGGCGCCGGCTCCTACGAGCAGTACTTC.

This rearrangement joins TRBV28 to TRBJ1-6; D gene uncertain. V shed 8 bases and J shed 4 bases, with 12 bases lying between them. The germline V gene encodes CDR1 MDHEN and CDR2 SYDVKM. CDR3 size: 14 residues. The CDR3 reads CASGDSGYNSPLHF. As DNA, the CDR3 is TGTGCCAGCGGTGATAGCGGATATAATTCACCCCTCCACTTT.

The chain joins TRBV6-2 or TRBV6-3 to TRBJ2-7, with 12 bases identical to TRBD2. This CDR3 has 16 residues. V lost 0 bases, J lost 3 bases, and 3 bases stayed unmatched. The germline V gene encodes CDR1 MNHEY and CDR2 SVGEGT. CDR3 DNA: TGTGCCAGCAGTTACTCCAGACTAGCGGGGGACTACGAGCAGTACTTC. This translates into CASSYSRLAGDYEQYF.

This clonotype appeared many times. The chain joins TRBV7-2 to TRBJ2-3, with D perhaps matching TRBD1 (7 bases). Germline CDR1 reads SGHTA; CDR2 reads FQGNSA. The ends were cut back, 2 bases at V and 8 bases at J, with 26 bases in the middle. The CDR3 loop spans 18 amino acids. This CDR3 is CASSLNRGLDPGAVTQYF. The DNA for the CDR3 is TGTGCCAGCAGCTTAAACAGGGGACTGGACCCTGGGGCGGTTACGCAGTATTTT.

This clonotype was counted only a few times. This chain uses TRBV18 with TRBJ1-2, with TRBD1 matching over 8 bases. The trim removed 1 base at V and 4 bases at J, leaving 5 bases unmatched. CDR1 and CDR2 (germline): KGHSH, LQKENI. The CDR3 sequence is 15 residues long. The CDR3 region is CASSPQSDRGYGYTF. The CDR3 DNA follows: TGTGCCAGCTCACCACAATCCGACAGGGGCTATGGCTACACCTTC.

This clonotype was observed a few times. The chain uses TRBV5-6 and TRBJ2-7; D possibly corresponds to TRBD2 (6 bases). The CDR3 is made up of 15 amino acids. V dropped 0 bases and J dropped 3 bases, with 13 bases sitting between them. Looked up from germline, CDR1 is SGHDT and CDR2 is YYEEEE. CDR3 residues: CASSLVGSGLYEQYF. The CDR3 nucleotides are TGTGCCAGCAGCTTGGTTGGTAGCGGACTCTACGAGCAGTACTTC. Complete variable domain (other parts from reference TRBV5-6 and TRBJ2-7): DAGVTQSPTHLIKTRGQQVTLRCSPKSGHDTVSWYQQALGQGPQFIFQYYEEEERQRGNFPDRFSGHQFPNYSSELNVNALLLGDSALYLCASSLVGSGLYEQYFGPGTRLTVT.

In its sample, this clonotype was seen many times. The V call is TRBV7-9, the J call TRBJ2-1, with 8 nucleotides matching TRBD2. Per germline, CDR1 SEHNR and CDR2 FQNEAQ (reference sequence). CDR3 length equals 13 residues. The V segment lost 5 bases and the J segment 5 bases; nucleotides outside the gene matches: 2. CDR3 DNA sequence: TGTGCCAGCAGCGATAGCGGGAACAATGAGCAGTTCTTC. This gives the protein CASSDSGNNEQFF.

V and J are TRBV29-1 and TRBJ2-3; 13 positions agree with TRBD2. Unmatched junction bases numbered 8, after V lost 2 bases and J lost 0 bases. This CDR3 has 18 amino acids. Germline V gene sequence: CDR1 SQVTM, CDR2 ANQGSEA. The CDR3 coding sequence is TGCAGCGTTGAAAACCCCGGACTAGCGGGAGCGAGCACAGATACGCAGTATTTT. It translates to CSVENPGLAGASTDTQYF.

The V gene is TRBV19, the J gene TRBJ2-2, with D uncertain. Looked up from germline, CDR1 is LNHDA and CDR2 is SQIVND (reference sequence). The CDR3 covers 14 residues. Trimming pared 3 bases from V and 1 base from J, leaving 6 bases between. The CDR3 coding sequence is TGTGCCAGTAGTATTTTGGGGAACACCGGGGAGCTGTTTTTT. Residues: CASSILGNTGELFF.

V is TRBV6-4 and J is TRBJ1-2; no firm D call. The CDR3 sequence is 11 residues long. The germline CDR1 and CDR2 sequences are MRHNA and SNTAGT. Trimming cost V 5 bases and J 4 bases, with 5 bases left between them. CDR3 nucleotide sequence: TGTGCCAGCAGTCCCGCCTATGGCTACACCTTC. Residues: CASSPAYGYTF.

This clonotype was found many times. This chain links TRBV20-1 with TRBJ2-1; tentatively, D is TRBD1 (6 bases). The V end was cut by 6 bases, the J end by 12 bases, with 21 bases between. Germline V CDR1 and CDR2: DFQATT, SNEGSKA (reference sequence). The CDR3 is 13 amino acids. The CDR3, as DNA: TGCAGTGCCGGCGAACAGGGTGCCGGCGGGCAGTTCTTC. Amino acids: CSAGEQGAGGQFF.

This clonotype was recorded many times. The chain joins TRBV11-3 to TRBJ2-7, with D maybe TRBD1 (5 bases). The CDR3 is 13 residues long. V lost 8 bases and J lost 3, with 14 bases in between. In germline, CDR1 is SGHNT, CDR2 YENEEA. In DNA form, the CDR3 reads TGTGCCAGCTCCGGGCCCAGGGACTACGAGCAGTACTTC. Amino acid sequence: CASSGPRDYEQYF.

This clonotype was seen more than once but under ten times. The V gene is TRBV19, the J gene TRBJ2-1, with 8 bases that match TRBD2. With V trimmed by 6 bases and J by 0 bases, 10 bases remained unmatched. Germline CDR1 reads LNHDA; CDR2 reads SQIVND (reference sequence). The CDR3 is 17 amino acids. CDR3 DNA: TGTGCCAGTAGCTCGGGGGGGAGGGGAGGCTCCTACAATGAGCAGTTCTTC. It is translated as CASSSGGRGGSYNEQFF.

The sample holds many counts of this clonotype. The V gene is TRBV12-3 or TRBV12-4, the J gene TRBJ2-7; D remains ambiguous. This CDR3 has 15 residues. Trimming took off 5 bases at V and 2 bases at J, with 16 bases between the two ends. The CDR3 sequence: CASSLPIGPPYEQYF. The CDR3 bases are TGTGCCAGCAGTCTTCCCATCGGCCCTCCCTACGAGCAGTACTTC.

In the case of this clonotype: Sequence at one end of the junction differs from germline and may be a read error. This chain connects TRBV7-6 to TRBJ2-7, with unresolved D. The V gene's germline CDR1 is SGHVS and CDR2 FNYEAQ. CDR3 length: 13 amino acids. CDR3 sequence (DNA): TGTGCCAGCAGCTTAGCGCTCGGGCGGCTACTTAACTTC. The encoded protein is CASSLALGRLLNF. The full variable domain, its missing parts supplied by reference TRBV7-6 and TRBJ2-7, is GAGVSQSPRYKVTKRGQDVALRCDPISGHVSLYWYRQALGQGPEFLTYFNYEAQQDKSGLPNDRFSAERPEGSISTLTIQRTEQRDSAMYRCASSLALGRLLNFGPGTRLTVT.

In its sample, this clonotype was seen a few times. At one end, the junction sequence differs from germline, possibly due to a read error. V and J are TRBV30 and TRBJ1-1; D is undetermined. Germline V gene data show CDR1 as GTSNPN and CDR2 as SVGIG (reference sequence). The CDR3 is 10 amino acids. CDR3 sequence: CAWSPLWAQF. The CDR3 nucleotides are TGTGCCTGGAGCCCGCTATGGGCCCAGTTT.